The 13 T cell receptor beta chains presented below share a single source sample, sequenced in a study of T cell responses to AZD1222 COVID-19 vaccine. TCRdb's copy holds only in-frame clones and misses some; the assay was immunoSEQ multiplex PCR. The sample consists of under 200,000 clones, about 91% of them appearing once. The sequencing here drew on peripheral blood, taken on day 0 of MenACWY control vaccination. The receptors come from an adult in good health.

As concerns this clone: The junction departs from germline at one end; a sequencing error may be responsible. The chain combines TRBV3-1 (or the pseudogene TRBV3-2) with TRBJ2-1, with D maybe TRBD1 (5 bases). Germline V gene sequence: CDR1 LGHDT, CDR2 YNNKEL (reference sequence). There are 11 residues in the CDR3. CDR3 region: CASSQKGLGVF. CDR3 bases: TGTGCCAGCAGCCAAAAGGGCTTAGGGGTCTTC.

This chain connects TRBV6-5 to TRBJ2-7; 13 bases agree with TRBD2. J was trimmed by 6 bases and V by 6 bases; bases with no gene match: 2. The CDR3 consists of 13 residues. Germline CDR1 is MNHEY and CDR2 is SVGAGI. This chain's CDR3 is CASRRLAGGEQYF. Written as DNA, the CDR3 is TGTGCCAGCAGGAGACTAGCGGGAGGCGAGCAGTACTTC.

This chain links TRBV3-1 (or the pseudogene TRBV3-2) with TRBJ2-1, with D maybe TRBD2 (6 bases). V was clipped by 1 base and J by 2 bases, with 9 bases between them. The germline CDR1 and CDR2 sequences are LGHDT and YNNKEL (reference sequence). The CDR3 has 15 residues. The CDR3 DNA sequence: TGTGCCAGCAGCCAAGGCGCGGGAACCTACAATGAGCAGTTCTTC. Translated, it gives CASSQGAGTYNEQFF.

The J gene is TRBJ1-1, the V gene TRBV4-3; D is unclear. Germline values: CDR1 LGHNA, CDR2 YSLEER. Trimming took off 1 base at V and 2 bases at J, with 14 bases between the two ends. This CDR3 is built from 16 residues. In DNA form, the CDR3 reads TGCGCCAGCAGCCAAGTCCGACATGCAATCAACACTGAAGCTTTCTTT. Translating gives CASSQVRHAINTEAFF.

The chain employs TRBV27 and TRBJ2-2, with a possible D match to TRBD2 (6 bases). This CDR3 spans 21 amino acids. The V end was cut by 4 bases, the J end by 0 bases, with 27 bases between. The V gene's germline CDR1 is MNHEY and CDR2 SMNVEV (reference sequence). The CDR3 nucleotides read TGTGCCAGCAGTTCCCTTACCTATCAACCCTTAGCGGATACGAACACCGGGGAGCTGTTTTTT. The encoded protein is CASSSLTYQPLADTNTGELFF.

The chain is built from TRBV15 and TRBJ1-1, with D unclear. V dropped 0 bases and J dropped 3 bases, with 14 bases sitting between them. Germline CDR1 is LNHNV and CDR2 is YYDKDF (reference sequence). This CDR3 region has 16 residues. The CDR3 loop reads CATSRDSASPDTEAFF. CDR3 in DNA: TGTGCCACCAGCAGAGATTCGGCCTCCCCGGACACTGAAGCTTTCTTT.

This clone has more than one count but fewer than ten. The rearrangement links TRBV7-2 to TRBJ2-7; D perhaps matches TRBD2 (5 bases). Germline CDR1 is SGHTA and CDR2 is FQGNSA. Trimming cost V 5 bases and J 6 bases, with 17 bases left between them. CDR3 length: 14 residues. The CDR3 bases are TGTGCCAGCAGCCCCCCGGGATACATCGTCGAGCAGTACTTC. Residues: CASSPPGYIVEQYF.

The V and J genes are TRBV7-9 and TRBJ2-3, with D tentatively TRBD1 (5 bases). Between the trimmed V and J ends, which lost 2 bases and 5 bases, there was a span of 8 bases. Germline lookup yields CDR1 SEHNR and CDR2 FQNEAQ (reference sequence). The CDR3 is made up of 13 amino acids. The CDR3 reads CASSLIRGDTQYF. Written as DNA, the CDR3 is TGTGCCAGCAGCTTAATAAGGGGAGATACGCAGTATTTT.

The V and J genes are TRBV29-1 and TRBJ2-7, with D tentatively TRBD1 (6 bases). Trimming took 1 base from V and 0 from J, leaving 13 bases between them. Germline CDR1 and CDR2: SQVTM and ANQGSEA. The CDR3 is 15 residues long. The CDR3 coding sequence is TGCAGCGTTGAAGTGGACAGACCAGGCTCCTACGAGCAGTACTTC. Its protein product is CSVEVDRPGSYEQYF.

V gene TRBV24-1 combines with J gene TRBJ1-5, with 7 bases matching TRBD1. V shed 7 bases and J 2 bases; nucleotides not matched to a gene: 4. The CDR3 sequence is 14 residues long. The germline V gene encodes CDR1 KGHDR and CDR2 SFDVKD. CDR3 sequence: CATREGARNQPQHF. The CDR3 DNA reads TGTGCCACCAGGGAGGGGGCTCGCAATCAGCCCCAGCATTTT.

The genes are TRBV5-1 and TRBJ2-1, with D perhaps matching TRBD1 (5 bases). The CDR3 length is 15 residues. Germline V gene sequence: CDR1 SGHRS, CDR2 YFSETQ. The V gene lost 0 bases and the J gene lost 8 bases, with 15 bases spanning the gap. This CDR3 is CASSLGPGLGYEQFF. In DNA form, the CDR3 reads TGCGCCAGCAGCTTGGGGCCAGGGTTGGGTTATGAGCAGTTCTTC.

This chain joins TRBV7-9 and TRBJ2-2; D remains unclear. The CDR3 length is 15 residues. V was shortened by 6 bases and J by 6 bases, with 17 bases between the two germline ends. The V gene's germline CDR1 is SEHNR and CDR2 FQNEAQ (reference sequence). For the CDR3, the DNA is TGTGCCAGCAGTCGGAACAGAGTCAATGCCGGGGAGCTGTTTTTT. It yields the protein CASSRNRVNAGELFF.

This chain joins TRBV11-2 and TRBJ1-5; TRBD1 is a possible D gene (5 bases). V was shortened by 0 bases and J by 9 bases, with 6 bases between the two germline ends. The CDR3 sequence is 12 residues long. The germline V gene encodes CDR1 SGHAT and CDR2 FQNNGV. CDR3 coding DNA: TGTGCCAGCAGCTTAGATCAGGGGCCCCAGCATTTT. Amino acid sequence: CASSLDQGPQHF.